These 32 T cell receptor beta chains were all obtained from the same sample, sequenced in a study of cytomegalovirus exposure and HLA in healthy donors. The PCR had 60 Vbeta and 13 Jbeta primers. Only in-frame clones appear in the TCRdb table, and some are missing; sequencing was by immunoSEQ multiplex PCR. Of around 200,000 clones in the sample, 75% to 85% were seen once. Input material: PBMCs. The origin of the receptors is a woman aged 18-30 years in good health and CMV-seronegative.

V and J are TRBV9 and TRBJ1-6; 8 nucleotides match TRBD1. The V and J ends lost 4 bases and 7 bases, in that order; junction bases with no gene match: 10. This CDR3 comprises 16 residues. Germline V CDR1 and CDR2: SGDLS, YYNGEE. The CDR3 reads CASSPFGQGKNSPLHF. The CDR3 coding sequence is TGTGCCAGCAGCCCCTTTGGACAGGGCAAGAATTCACCCCTCCACTTT.

This clone was found a few times. The rearrangement joins TRBV7-2 to TRBJ1-2; 11 nucleotides agree with TRBD1. The CDR3 is 15 amino acids. Germline loops: CDR1 SGHTA, CDR2 FQGNSA. V shed 5 bases and J 4 bases; nucleotides not matched to a gene: 6. Here the CDR3 reads CASSPWTGGVYGYTF. CDR3 DNA: TGTGCCAGCAGCCCCTGGACAGGGGGCGTCTATGGCTACACCTTC.

The chain uses TRBV6-1 and TRBJ1-5; D unresolved. CDR3 length equals 16 residues. V was clipped by 2 bases and J by 1 base, with 12 bases between them. Germline CDR1 MNHNS, CDR2 SASEGT. CDR3 sequence (DNA): TGTGCCAGCAGTGAATGGCAGACTACAAGCAATCAGCCCCAGCATTTT. Protein product: CASSEWQTTSNQPQHF.

V is TRBV7-9 and J is TRBJ2-3; 8 bases map to TRBD1. CDR1 and CDR2 from the germline V gene are SEHNR and FQNEAQ (reference sequence). The CDR3 sequence is 14 residues long. V was pared by 2 bases and J by 4 bases, with 2 bases of the junction left unmatched. The CDR3: CASSLSTGADTQYF. In nucleotides, the CDR3 is TGTGCCAGCAGCTTATCGACAGGGGCAGATACGCAGTATTTT.

The chain employs TRBV28 and TRBJ1-5; 9 bases match TRBD1. The CDR3 is made up of 13 amino acids. Per the germline V gene, CDR1 is MDHEN and CDR2 is SYDVKM. V lost 11 bases to trimming and J lost 3 bases; unmatched junction nucleotides: 5. The CDR3 loop is CAGGTGNNQPQHF. In DNA, the CDR3 is TGTGCCGGGGGGACAGGGAACAATCAGCCCCAGCATTTT.

This sequence joins TRBV5-4 and TRBJ2-5, with TRBD2 matching 7 bases. V was clipped by 4 bases and J by 3 bases; unmatched bases: 12. The germline V gene encodes CDR1 SGHNT and CDR2 YYREEE (reference sequence). This CDR3 has 16 residues. CDR3 in amino acids: CASSPRGVSAEETQYF. In DNA, the CDR3 is TGTGCCAGCAGCCCCCGGGGGGTTTCTGCCGAAGAGACCCAGTACTTC.

The chain couples TRBV5-1 to TRBJ2-7; TRBD1 matches 8 bases. Germline loops: CDR1 SGHRS, CDR2 YFSETQ. The V and J ends lost 3 bases and 7 bases, in that order; junction bases with no gene match: 9. The CDR3 covers 14 residues. The CDR3 DNA is TGCGCCAGCAGCTGGGACCGACAGGGGAGTGAGCAGTACTTC. It is translated as CASSWDRQGSEQYF. Together with reference TRBV5-1 and TRBJ2-7, the CDR3 gives the full variable domain: KAGVTQTPRYLIKTRGQQVTLSCSPISGHRSVSWYQQTPGQGLQFLFEYFSETQRNKGNFPGRFSGRQFSNSRSEMNVSTLELGDSALYLCASSWDRQGSEQYFGPGTRLTVT.

The chain combines TRBV5-6 with TRBJ1-2; no clear D. Germline values: CDR1 SGHDT, CDR2 YYEEEE. The CDR3 is made up of 14 amino acids. The germline V and J ends were trimmed by 1 base and 4 bases, with 11 bases remaining between them. This chain's CDR3 is CASSLFSTVYGYTF. CDR3 coding DNA: TGTGCCAGCAGCTTGTTTTCTACAGTCTATGGCTACACCTTC.

This clone was seen once. The chain uses TRBV9 and TRBJ1-2; tentative D call: TRBD1 (6 bases). This CDR3 is built from 14 residues. The germline gives CDR1 SGDLS, CDR2 YYNGEE. Trimming cost V 0 bases and J 6 bases, with 12 bases left between them. CDR3 nucleotides: TGTGCCAGCAGCGTAGTGTCAGGGGCGCATGGCTACACCTTC. Protein product: CASSVVSGAHGYTF.

The chain uses TRBV2 and TRBJ2-7; TRBD1 matches at 9 bases. Trimming removed 6 bases from V and 3 bases from J; junction bases left unmatched: 0. The germline gives CDR1 SNHLY, CDR2 FYNNEI. CDR3 length equals 12 residues. As DNA, the CDR3 is TGTGCCAGCAGGACAGGGGGCTACGAGCAGTACTTC. Translation: CASRTGGYEQYF.

The genes are TRBV28 and TRBJ2-3; no definite D call. The CDR3 length is 15 residues. Trimming removed 2 bases at V and 1 base at J, with 10 bases between. The germline gives CDR1 MDHEN, CDR2 SYDVKM. The CDR3 DNA is TGTGCCAGCAGTTTAAGAGCCCGGGGCACAGATACGCAGTATTTT. This translates into CASSLRARGTDTQYF.

The sample holds a few counts of this clone. The chain carries TRBV5-1 and TRBJ2-7, with D uncertain. Germline V lookup: CDR1 SGHRS, CDR2 YFSETQ. The CDR3 is 12 residues long. V lost 1 base to trimming and J lost 3 bases, with 5 bases between them. The CDR3: CASSLNSYEQYF. The CDR3 nucleotides read TGCGCCAGCAGCTTGAATAGCTACGAGCAGTACTTC.

The chain carries TRBV5-6 and TRBJ2-7; 8 bases are a match to TRBD1. The germline CDR1 and CDR2 sequences are SGHDT and YYEEEE. The CDR3 contains 15 residues. Trimming cost V 0 bases and J 4 bases; bases outside gene matches: 6. CDR3: CASSLGQGPVYEQYF. CDR3 DNA sequence: TGTGCCAGCAGCTTGGGACAGGGGCCTGTTTACGAGCAGTACTTC.

The V and J genes are TRBV5-6 and TRBJ2-7; 7 nucleotides agree with TRBD1. V lost 3 bases, J lost 4 bases, and 13 bases stayed unmatched. Germline V gene sequence: CDR1 SGHDT, CDR2 YYEEEE. This CDR3 contains 16 residues. The CDR3 protein is CASSSPFRDRPYEQYF. CDR3 bases: TGTGCCAGCAGCTCTCCGTTCCGGGACAGACCTTACGAGCAGTACTTC.

This clone appeared a single time. V is TRBV4-1 and J is TRBJ1-5, with 8 bases that match TRBD1. This CDR3 has 18 residues. Germline CDR1 and CDR2: MGHRA and YSYEKL. V dropped 4 bases and J dropped 0; count of bases not matched to a gene: 11. Here the CDR3 reads CASSPEPGQADSNQPQHF. CDR3 nucleotide sequence: TGCGCCAGCAGCCCAGAACCGGGACAGGCTGATAGCAATCAGCCCCAGCATTTT.

The chain recombines TRBV7-6 with TRBJ2-2; 15 bases are shared with TRBD2. This CDR3 contains 17 residues. Germline CDR1 and CDR2: SGHVS and FNYEAQ. V shed 3 bases and J 4 bases; nucleotides not matched to a gene: 3. The CDR3 loop reads CASSLGLAGGLTGELFF. DNA for the CDR3: TGTGCCAGCAGCTTGGGACTAGCGGGGGGACTCACCGGGGAGCTGTTTTTT. The entire variable domain, with the rest obtained from reference TRBV7-6 and TRBJ2-2, is as follows: GAGVSQSPRYKVTKRGQDVALRCDPISGHVSLYWYRQALGQGPEFLTYFNYEAQQDKSGLPNDRFSAERPEGSISTLTIQRTEQRDSAMYRCASSLGLAGGLTGELFFGEGSRLTVL.

This clone showed up just once. CDR3 loop: CASSLDGSGARYQETQYF. DNA of the CDR3: TGCGCCAGCAGCTTGGATGGTAGCGGGGCCCGGTACCAAGAGACCCAGTACTTC. This chain joins TRBV5-1 and TRBJ2-5; 8 bases map to TRBD2. There are 18 residues in the CDR3. In germline, CDR1 is SGHRS, CDR2 YFSETQ. Losses at the gene ends were 0 bases for V and 0 bases for J; bases not matched to a gene: 10.

The V and J genes are TRBV5-1 and TRBJ1-5; D may be TRBD1 (5 bases). Germline V gene data show CDR1 as SGHRS and CDR2 as YFSETQ. The length of the CDR3 is 15 residues. V lost 0 bases to trimming and J lost 6 bases, with 13 bases between them. This CDR3 is CASSLVGDFGQPQHF. CDR3 nucleotide sequence: TGCGCCAGCAGCTTGGTAGGGGATTTCGGTCAGCCCCAGCATTTT.

V gene TRBV7-9 combines with J gene TRBJ1-5; unclear D gene. This CDR3 has 14 amino acids. Germline V lookup: CDR1 SEHNR, CDR2 FQNEAQ (reference sequence). With 0 bases removed from V and 1 base from J, the gap between germline ends came to 4 bases. CDR3 region: CASSLAGSNQPQHF. The CDR3 bases are TGTGCCAGCAGCTTAGCCGGGAGCAATCAGCCCCAGCATTTT.

This rearrangement joins TRBV6-1 to TRBJ2-5, with a possible D match to TRBD2 (6 bases). CDR1 MNHNS and CDR2 SASEGT come from the germline V gene. V dropped 4 bases and J dropped 1 base, with 10 bases sitting between them. This CDR3 is built from 14 residues. CDR3 nucleotide sequence: TGTGCCAGCAGTGTACTAGCTTCCCAAGAGACCCAGTACTTC. Translated, it gives CASSVLASQETQYF.

V and J are TRBV27 and TRBJ2-7; TRBD2 matches at 8 bases. The CDR3 has 16 residues. J gave up 7 bases and V 3 bases, and 14 bases lay outside the gene matches. In germline, CDR1 is MNHEY, CDR2 SMNVEV (reference sequence). CDR3 sequence: CASSFSALAGAGEQYF. CDR3 in DNA: TGTGCCAGCAGTTTCTCCGCGCTAGCGGGCGCGGGGGAGCAGTACTTC.

V is TRBV27 and J is TRBJ1-1; no firm D call. The germline V and J ends were trimmed by 7 bases and 8 bases, with 14 bases remaining between them. CDR3 size: 12 residues. The germline V gene has CDR1 MNHEY and CDR2 SMNVEV (reference sequence). The CDR3 reads CASKPRGNEAFF. The CDR3 region has the DNA TGTGCCAGCAAACCACGGGGTAACGAAGCTTTCTTT.

V is TRBV15 and J is TRBJ1-5; D call uncertain. The CDR3 is 15 amino acids. Germline V gene data show CDR1 as LNHNV and CDR2 as YYDKDF (reference sequence). The V end was cut by 0 bases, the J end by 5 bases, with 11 bases between. The CDR3 sequence is CATSRETGRDQPQHF. DNA of the CDR3: TGTGCCACCAGCAGAGAAACGGGTCGAGATCAGCCCCAGCATTTT.

The chain has TRBV12-1 and TRBJ1-3. TRBV12-1 is termed a pseudogene. There are 14 residues in the CDR3. CDR3 nucleotide sequence: TGTGCCAGCAGCTCCCCAGGAGGTGGAAACACCATATATTTT. It codes for CASSSPGGGNTIYF.

This clone was detected a few times. V gene TRBV2 combines with J gene TRBJ1-1; D unresolved. Trimming took off 0 bases at V and 7 bases at J, with 3 bases between the two ends. CDR1 is SNHLY and CDR2 is FYNNEI in the germline V gene. The CDR3 is 11 amino acids. This CDR3 is CASSEAREAFF. The CDR3 nucleotides read TGTGCCAGCAGTGAAGCCCGTGAAGCTTTCTTT.

This clone has a handful of counts. V and J are TRBV5-1 and TRBJ2-3; D unresolved. From germline, CDR1 is SGHRS and CDR2 YFSETQ. Trimming removed 0 bases from V and 0 bases from J, with 8 bases in between. The CDR3 has 15 amino acids. CDR3 sequence: CASSLAPGSTDTQYF. The CDR3 region has the DNA TGCGCCAGCAGCTTGGCCCCGGGTAGCACAGATACGCAGTATTTT.

CDR3: CASSLEEAYDTQYF. The CDR3 bases are TGTGCCAGCAGTTTGGAGGAGGCTTACGATACGCAGTATTTT. This sequence joins TRBV28 and TRBJ2-3, with D possibly TRBD2 on 5 matching bases. Germline assignment: CDR1 MDHEN and CDR2 SYDVKM. This CDR3 is built from 14 residues. Trimming pared 3 bases from V and 6 bases from J, leaving 13 bases between.

The chain employs TRBV11-3 and TRBJ2-1, with TRBD2 identical over 14 bases. V shed 3 bases and J 8 bases; nucleotides not matched to a gene: 6. The CDR3 totals 16 residues. CDR1 and CDR2 from the germline V gene are SGHNT and YENEEA. This CDR3 reads CASSFSGTSGSYEQFF. The DNA for the CDR3 is TGTGCCAGCAGCTTTTCCGGGACTAGCGGGAGTTATGAGCAGTTCTTC.

The chain joins TRBV27 to TRBJ1-6; D is ambiguous. The CDR3 loop spans 16 amino acids. V dropped 6 bases and J dropped 7 bases, with 19 bases sitting between them. Per germline, CDR1 MNHEY and CDR2 SMNVEV (reference sequence). In nucleotides, the CDR3 is TGTGCCAGCAGCTCCGTAGCTTCCATGCGGAATTCACCCCTCCACTTT. It codes for CASSSVASMRNSPLHF.

V gene TRBV29-1 combines with J gene TRBJ2-5; 9 nucleotides agree with TRBD1. The CDR3 totals 13 residues. Looked up from germline, CDR1 is SQVTM and CDR2 is ANQGSEA. Losses at the gene ends were 8 bases for V and 5 bases for J; bases not matched to a gene: 9. The CDR3 spells CSSLQGAGETQYF. The CDR3 nucleotides are TGCAGCTCATTACAGGGGGCCGGGGAGACCCAGTACTTC.

The chain combines TRBV5-1 with TRBJ1-2; TRBD1 matches 10 bases. Trimming removed 2 bases from V and 8 bases from J; junction bases left unmatched: 6. Germline V gene sequence: CDR1 SGHRS, CDR2 YFSETQ. The CDR3 length is 14 residues. For the CDR3, the DNA is TGCGCCAGCAGCTTACCGGGACAGGGGCGAGGCTACACCTTC. Translated, it gives CASSLPGQGRGYTF.

The CDR3 DNA reads TGTGCCAGTACCCAGACCCCGGGACAGCGAACCACTGAAGCTTTCTTT. It encodes CASTQTPGQRTTEAFF. This chain uses TRBV19 with TRBJ1-1; 7 bases are shared with TRBD1. Per the germline V gene, CDR1 is LNHDA and CDR2 is SQIVND (reference sequence). This CDR3 contains 16 residues. The trim removed 7 bases at V and 4 bases at J, leaving 15 bases unmatched.